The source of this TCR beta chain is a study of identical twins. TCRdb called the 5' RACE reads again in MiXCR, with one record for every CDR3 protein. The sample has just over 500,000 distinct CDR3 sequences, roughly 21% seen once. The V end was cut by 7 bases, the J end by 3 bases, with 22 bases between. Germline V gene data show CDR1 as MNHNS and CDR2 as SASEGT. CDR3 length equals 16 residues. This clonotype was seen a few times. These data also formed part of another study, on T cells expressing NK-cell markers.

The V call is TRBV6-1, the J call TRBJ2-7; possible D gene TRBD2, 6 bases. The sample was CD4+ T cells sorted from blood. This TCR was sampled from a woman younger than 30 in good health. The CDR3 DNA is TGTGCCAGCACCTCCGTCGGGAGAGGGAAAAGCTACGAGCAGTACTTC. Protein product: CASTSVGRGKSYEQYF.